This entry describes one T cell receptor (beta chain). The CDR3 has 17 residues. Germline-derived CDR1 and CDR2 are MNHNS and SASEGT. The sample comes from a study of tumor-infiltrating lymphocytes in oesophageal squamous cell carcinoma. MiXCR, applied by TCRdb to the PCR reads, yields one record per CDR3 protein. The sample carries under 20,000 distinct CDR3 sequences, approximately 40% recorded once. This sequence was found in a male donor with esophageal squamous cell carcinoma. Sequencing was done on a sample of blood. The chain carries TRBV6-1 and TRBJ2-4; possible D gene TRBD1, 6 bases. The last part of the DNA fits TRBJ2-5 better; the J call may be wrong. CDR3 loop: CASSEWGPGTPQETQYF. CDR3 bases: TGTGCCAGCAGTGAATGGGGGCCCGGGACACCGCAAGAGACCCAGTACTTC.